This TCR beta chain was obtained from a study of response to subunit inactivated influenza vaccine. CDR1 and CDR2 from the germline V gene are DFQATT and SNEGSKA (reference sequence). The V segment lost 0 bases and the J segment 4 bases; nucleotides outside the gene matches: 1. There are 15 residues in the CDR3. MiXCR, applied by TCRdb to the RT-PCR reads, yields one record per CDR3 protein. This table holds some 500,000 distinct CDR3 sequences, about 15% found once. Findings and caveats of the study: A suggestion made by the authors is that each seasonal influenza vaccination recruits few new T cells.

This clonotype was found a few times. Its cognate antigen is unknown. The sequenced sample was CD4+ T cells sorted from PBMCs, obtained around 25 months after vaccination. This clonotype was sampled from a man between 50 and 75 years old who received an inactivated influenza vaccine. The J gene is TRBJ2-7, the V gene TRBV20-1; 15 bases map to TRBD2. CDR3 in amino acids: CSARDGTSGRYEQYF. CDR3 coding DNA: TGCAGTGCTAGAGATGGGACTAGCGGGAGGTACGAGCAGTACTTC.